Below are 28 T cell receptor beta chains sequenced from a single sample in a study of CD8 T cells in ankylosing spondylitis. TCRdb re-derived calls from the 5' RACE reads in MiXCR, one entry per CDR3 protein. The sample comprises about 130,000 distinct CDR3 sequences, approximately 9.7% of which are singletons, and more than 3% rests with the top ten. The specimen was blood, either unsorted or a sorted T cell fraction (not recorded which). The origin of the receptors is a male donor with ankylosing spondylitis or in good health (not recorded which).

This clonotype came up many times. The rearrangement links TRBV20-1 to TRBJ2-3, with 7 positions matching TRBD2. The V gene's germline CDR1 is DFQATT and CDR2 SNEGSKA (reference sequence). With 6 bases clipped from V and 1 base from J, the junction kept 7 bases outside the gene matches. The CDR3 runs 14 residues. The DNA for the CDR3 is TGCAGTGCCCATAGCGGGCCAGGCACAGATACGCAGTATTTT. It yields the protein CSAHSGPGTDTQYF.

The chain carries TRBV27 and TRBJ1-5; 11 positions agree with TRBD1. The length of the CDR3 is 15 residues. Trimming at V came to 6 bases and at J to 4 bases, leaving 5 bases not matched to a gene. In germline, CDR1 is MNHEY, CDR2 SMNVEV (reference sequence). CDR3 nucleotide sequence: TGTGCCAGCAGGCGGACAGGGGGCATTAATCAGCCCCAGCATTTT. Protein: CASRRTGGINQPQHF.

This clonotype was observed a few times. This sequence joins TRBV7-6 and TRBJ2-3; TRBD1 matches 8 bases. CDR1 and CDR2 (germline): SGHVS, FNYEAQ. The CDR3 length is 19 residues. V shed 4 bases, J shed 2 bases, and the junction held 17 bases outside the gene matches. The CDR3 coding sequence is TGTGCCAGCAGCTCCGAGCCGGGACAGGCATACTTGGTCACAGATACGCAGTATTTT. Protein sequence: CASSSEPGQAYLVTDTQYF.

This chain's CDR3 is CASSQDSGPQETQYF. The CDR3 DNA follows: TGCGCCAGCAGCCAAGACTCGGGTCCCCAAGAGACCCAGTACTTC. The V gene is TRBV4-3, the J gene TRBJ2-5; D call uncertain. Trimming cost V 0 bases and J 1 base, with 9 bases left between them. The CDR3 has 15 residues. Germline values: CDR1 LGHNA, CDR2 YSLEER.

This clonotype was seen repeatedly, ten times or more. The chain employs TRBV6-6 and TRBJ2-7; unclear D gene. V shed 3 bases and J shed 2 bases, with 8 bases lying between them. Germline V lookup: CDR1 MNHNY, CDR2 SVGAGI (reference sequence). CDR3 length: 13 residues. Written as DNA, the CDR3 is TGTGCCAGCAGTTATCTAGGGCCCTACGAGCAGTACTTC. This gives the protein CASSYLGPYEQYF.

In its sample, this clonotype was seen a few times. The CDR3 DNA sequence: TGTGCCAGCACCTCGGTCGGGGCCAAAAACATTCAGTACTTC. The encoded protein is CASTSVGAKNIQYF. J is TRBJ2-4 and V is TRBV5-5, with D hard to call. Germline-derived CDR1 and CDR2 are SGHKS and YYEKEE (reference sequence). The CDR3 consists of 14 residues. The V end lost 6 bases, the J end lost 1 base, and 11 bases lay between the germline ends.

This clonotype was counted many times. The gene calls are TRBV5-1 and TRBJ2-3; D call uncertain. In germline, CDR1 is SGHRS, CDR2 YFSETQ. CDR3 length equals 13 residues. With 0 bases removed from V and 2 bases from J, the gap between germline ends came to 4 bases. The CDR3 nucleotides read TGCGCCAGCAGCTTGGAGAACACAGATACGCAGTATTTT. This encodes CASSLENTDTQYF. Filled out from reference TRBV5-1 and TRBJ2-3, the complete variable domain reads KAGVTQTPRYLIKTRGQQVTLSCSPISGHRSVSWYQQTPGQGLQFLFEYFSETQRNKGNFPGRFSGRQFSNSRSEMNVSTLELGDSALYLCASSLENTDTQYFGPGTRLTVL.

As concerns this clonotype: Just one base apart from a much larger clone, this may be a read error. The rearrangement joins TRBV27 to TRBJ2-1, with a possible D match to TRBD1 (5 bases). Germline V CDR1 and CDR2: MNHEY, SMNVEV (reference sequence). The CDR3 is 13 residues long. Trimming took off 3 bases at V and 8 bases at J, with 11 bases between the two ends. This CDR3 reads CASSLGHIYEQFF. DNA of the CDR3: TGTGCCAGCAGTTTGGGGCACATCTATGAGCAGTTCTTC.

Many counts were recorded for this clonotype. The chain is built from TRBV5-6 and TRBJ2-3, with 9 bases aligning to TRBD1. This CDR3 region has 16 residues. The V segment lost 3 bases and the J segment 3 bases; nucleotides outside the gene matches: 8. The germline V gene has CDR1 SGHDT and CDR2 YYEEEE. CDR3 nucleotides: TGTGCCAGCAGCTCAACAACAGGGGGCGCGACAGATACGCAGTATTTT. Encoded protein: CASSSTTGGATDTQYF.

This clonotype appeared a few times. This chain joins TRBV11-2 and TRBJ2-3; D remains unclear. The germline V gene has CDR1 SGHAT and CDR2 FQNNGV. This CDR3 spans 12 amino acids. Between the trimmed V and J ends, which lost 5 bases and 0 bases, there was a span of 3 bases. The CDR3 is CASSVSTDTQYF. As DNA, the CDR3 is TGTGCCAGCAGCGTTAGCACAGATACGCAGTATTTT. The full variable domain, completed using reference TRBV11-2 and TRBJ2-3, is EAGVAQSPRYKIIEKRQSVAFWCNPISGHATLYWYQQILGQGPKLLIQFQNNGVVDDSQLPKDRFSAERLKGVDSTLKIQPAKLEDSAVYLCASSVSTDTQYFGPGTRLTVL.

CDR3 nucleotides: TGTGCCAGCAGCTCAACCGGGACAGCTACCACTGAAGCTTTCTTT. Residues: CASSSTGTATTEAFF. The chain uses TRBV7-9 and TRBJ1-1; 7 nucleotides agree with TRBD1. The CDR3 has 15 residues. J gave up 4 bases and V 4 bases, and 9 bases lay outside the gene matches. The V gene's germline CDR1 is SEHNR and CDR2 FQNEAQ (reference sequence).

To note about this clonotype: An end of the junction does not agree with germline; a read error may underlie this. The chain employs TRBV14 and TRBJ2-7, with a tentative D call TRBD2 (6 bases). The V gene's germline CDR1 is SGHDN and CDR2 FVKESK. The CDR3 has 15 residues. In DNA, the CDR3 is TGTGCCAGCAGCCGCGGAGTAGCGGACCTCTACGACCAGTACTTC. Translating it yields CASSRGVADLYDQYF.

This clonotype came up many times. The chain recombines TRBV4-2 with TRBJ1-1; D is ambiguous. The CDR3 is made up of 13 amino acids. From germline, CDR1 is LGHNA and CDR2 YNFKEQ. Trimming stripped 5 bases from V and 5 bases from J, with 12 bases between. Here the CDR3 DNA reads TGTGCCAGCAGCAGGACGTCCGATACTGAAGCTTTCTTT. It translates to CASSRTSDTEAFF.

This clonotype was picked up many times. The CDR3 region is CASTPGPYQPQHF. The CDR3 DNA follows: TGTGCCAGCACCCCGGGCCCTTATCAGCCCCAGCATTTT. The chain combines TRBV28 with TRBJ1-5; D gene uncertain. Germline values: CDR1 MDHEN, CDR2 SYDVKM. This CDR3 contains 13 residues. Trimming shortened V by 7 bases and J by 5 bases, and 12 bases separated the two germline ends.

As regards this clonotype: A much larger clonotype is one base distant, so this may be a read error. V is TRBV6-1 and J is TRBJ2-7, with 13 bases matching TRBD2. Germline V gene data show CDR1 as MNHNS and CDR2 as SASEGT. CDR3 size: 16 residues. Trimming took 6 bases from V and 5 from J; bases not matched to a gene: 10. CDR3 region: CASSPLRTSGSNEQYF. CDR3 bases: TGTGCCAGCAGCCCGCTTCGGACTAGCGGGAGCAACGAGCAGTACTTC.

This clonotype was observed at least ten times. This rearrangement joins TRBV9 to TRBJ1-2; 7 bases fit TRBD1. The CDR3 totals 13 residues. With 2 bases clipped from V and 2 bases from J, the junction kept 0 bases outside the gene matches. CDR1 and CDR2 (germline): SGDLS, YYNGEE. The CDR3 region is CASSVTGNYGYTF. The CDR3 bases are TGTGCCAGCAGCGTGACAGGGAACTATGGCTACACCTTC. The full variable domain, completed using reference TRBV9 and TRBJ1-2, is DSGVTQTPKHLITATGQRVTLRCSPRSGDLSVYWYQQSLDQGLQFLIQYYNGEERAKGNILERFSAQQFPDLHSELNLSSLELGDSALYFCASSVTGNYGYTFGSGTRLTVV.

This clonotype was seen only a few times. The rearrangement joins TRBV12-3 or TRBV12-4 to TRBJ1-2; D not certain. The germline V and J ends were trimmed by 7 bases and 5 bases, with 14 bases remaining between them. The CDR3 length is 13 residues. The CDR3 reads CASTPEGWYGYTF. For the CDR3, the DNA is TGTGCCAGCACCCCAGAGGGTTGGTATGGCTACACCTTC.

The table lists this clonotype with many counts. The CDR3 spells CASSPDGRVQETQYF. CDR3 coding DNA: TGCGCCAGCAGCCCGGACGGAAGGGTCCAAGAGACCCAGTACTTC. The V and J genes are TRBV5-1 and TRBJ2-5; D is ambiguous. The CDR3 contains 15 residues. V was clipped by 4 bases and J by 1 base, with 14 bases between them. Germline V gene sequence: CDR1 SGHRS, CDR2 YFSETQ.

CDR3 in DNA: TGTGCCAGCAGCCCAACTAGCGTGGACACAGATACGCAGTATTTT. The encoded protein is CASSPTSVDTDTQYF. This chain connects TRBV7-6 to TRBJ2-3, with 7 nucleotides matching TRBD2. Germline CDR1 reads SGHVS; CDR2 reads FNYEAQ. Losses at the gene ends were 5 bases for V and 2 bases for J; bases not matched to a gene: 7. This CDR3 has 15 amino acids.

This clonotype was observed a few times. The CDR3 is CASSQEKGAAGPRTF. The CDR3 DNA reads as TGTGCCAGCAGCCAAGAGAAAGGGGCGGCCGGACCTCGGACCTTC. The gene calls are TRBV4-2 and TRBJ1-2; maybe TRBD1 (5 bases). CDR3 length: 15 amino acids. Germline CDR1 reads LGHNA; CDR2 reads YNFKEQ. V gave up 0 bases and J gave up 14 bases, with 22 bases separating them.

At least ten counts were recorded for this clonotype. The chain recombines TRBV7-9 with TRBJ2-1; TRBD1 aligns across 8 bases. V gave up 1 base and J gave up 7 bases; unmatched junction bases: 9. This CDR3 comprises 16 residues. The germline CDR1 and CDR2 sequences are SEHNR and FQNEAQ (reference sequence). The DNA of the CDR3 is TGTGCCAGCAGCTTAGTATACAGGGGGAACGGGAATGAGCAGTTCTTC. Translation gives CASSLVYRGNGNEQFF.

Ten or more counts support this clonotype. The chain recombines TRBV20-1 with TRBJ2-1, with D maybe TRBD2 (5 bases). V lost 1 base and J lost 2, with 12 bases in between. CDR3 length: 15 residues. Germline V gene lookup returns CDR1 DFQATT and CDR2 SNEGSKA (reference sequence). The CDR3 DNA reads TGCAGTGCTAGAGTCACCCGGGGAACCTACAATGAGCAGTTCTTC. Residues: CSARVTRGTYNEQFF.

This clonotype has a count of ten or more. This chain links TRBV9 with TRBJ2-7; D is perhaps TRBD2 (5 bases). This CDR3 spans 14 amino acids. CDR1 SGDLS and CDR2 YYNGEE come from the germline V gene. V was clipped by 3 bases and J by 0 bases, with 10 bases between them. DNA for the CDR3: TGTGCCAGCAGCGCCTCCGGGGTCTCCTACGAGCAGTACTTC. As protein: CASSASGVSYEQYF.

This clonotype was observed many times. The gene calls are TRBV28 and TRBJ2-5; TRBD2 aligns across 14 bases. Unmatched junction bases numbered 5, after V lost 5 bases and J lost 6 bases. CDR3 length: 15 amino acids. CDR1 MDHEN and CDR2 SYDVKM come from the germline V gene. This chain's CDR3 is CASSPGLAGGKTQYF. The CDR3 region has the DNA TGTGCCAGCAGTCCCGGACTAGCGGGAGGAAAGACCCAGTACTTC.

This clonotype was recorded at least ten times. The genes are TRBV7-2 and TRBJ2-5; no firm D call. The CDR3 consists of 14 residues. Germline V CDR1 and CDR2: SGHTA, FQGNSA. V lost 0 bases and J lost 2, with 7 bases in between. In nucleotides, the CDR3 is TGTGCCAGCAGCTTAGCTAGGGATCAAGAGACCCAGTACTTC. Its translation: CASSLARDQETQYF.

In this sample, this clonotype turned up a few times. The CDR3 here is CASRYSWDRAYEQYF. The CDR3 bases are TGTGCCAGCCGCTACTCTTGGGACAGAGCTTACGAGCAGTACTTC. The chain couples TRBV25-1 to TRBJ2-7; 7 bases align to TRBD1. The V and J ends lost 8 bases and 4 bases, in that order; junction bases with no gene match: 14. Germline values: CDR1 MGHDK, CDR2 SYGVNS. The CDR3 runs 15 residues.

V and J are TRBV20-1 and TRBJ1-1; 10 bases are shared with TRBD1. The V gene's germline CDR1 is DFQATT and CDR2 SNEGSKA (reference sequence). The CDR3 is 19 amino acids. The V gene end was trimmed by 4 bases and the J gene end by 0 bases; junction bases not matched to a gene: 17. Here the CDR3 reads CSAKGQGPLSFKMNTEAFF. The CDR3 nucleotides read TGCAGTGCTAAGGGACAGGGGCCCCTCTCCTTCAAAATGAACACTGAAGCTTTCTTT.

The genes are TRBV6-2 or TRBV6-3 and TRBJ2-1, with a tentative D call TRBD2 (5 bases). The V gene lost 7 bases and the J gene lost 0 bases, with 10 bases spanning the gap. CDR3 length: 14 amino acids. Germline CDR1 and CDR2: MNHEY and SVGEGT. This CDR3 is CASTGLGSYNEQFF. The CDR3, as DNA: TGTGCCAGCACTGGACTGGGCTCCTACAATGAGCAGTTCTTC.